One sample yielded the 2 T cell receptor beta chains listed below, sequenced in a study of T cells after yellow fever vaccination. TCRdb used MiXCR to reprocess the 5' RACE reads, holding one entry per CDR3 protein. Altogether hundreds of thousands of distinct CDR3 sequences are present, 11% being singletons, with the ten largest covering 18%. The starting material was PBMCs, obtained on the day of the first yellow fever vaccination. The receptors shown here come from a man younger than 30 who received the YFV17D yellow fever vaccine.

This clonotype has only a few counts. The genes are TRBV20-1 and TRBJ1-5; possibly TRBD1 for D (5 bases). V lost 5 bases to trimming and J lost 6 bases, with 11 bases between them. The germline V gene encodes CDR1 DFQATT and CDR2 SNEGSKA (reference sequence). CDR3 length equals 12 residues. The CDR3 spells CSAGGIIQPQHF. The CDR3 coding sequence is TGCAGTGCTGGGGGGATAATTCAGCCCCAGCATTTT.

This clonotype was seen ten or more times. The chain recombines TRBV20-1 with TRBJ2-1; 8 bases match TRBD1. The CDR3 runs 14 residues. Germline trimming cut 0 bases from V and 8 bases from J; bases unmatched to any gene: 6. The germline gives CDR1 DFQATT, CDR2 SNEGSKA (reference sequence). The CDR3 DNA reads as TGCAGTGCTAGAGATTACAGGGGGTTGGATGAGCAGTTCTTC. It yields the protein CSARDYRGLDEQFF.